In this sample, the clone carrying this T cell receptor beta chain turned up many times. Its antigen is as yet unknown. The CDR3 extends over 12 amino acids. CDR1 is DFQATT, CDR2 SNEGSKA, per germline (reference sequence). V was shortened by 0 bases and J by 1 base, with 3 bases between the two germline ends. Preparation of the TCRbeta library was carried out with unique molecular identifiers. Each CDR3 protein gets one entry after TCRdb re-called the PCR reads with MiXCR. The profile shows 100,000 to 120,000 distinct CDR3 sequences, 6.4% of them singletons. This sample is part of a study of T-cell reconstitution after alpha-beta-depleted transplantation in children. The study, taken as a whole, reports: A year post-transplant, T-cell counts and diversity derived mostly from newly produced T cells.

The receptor comes from a male patient aged 2-15 years who had a stem cell transplant for acute lymphoblastic leukemia, so the T cells may come from the graft donor. Sequencing used PBMCs, mostly from graft donor cells, obtained 360 days after TCRalphabeta/CD19-depleted stem cell transplant. The chain couples TRBV20-1 to TRBJ1-1, with D unresolved. CDR3 in amino acids: CSAREENTEAFF. The CDR3 DNA reads TGCAGTGCTAGAGAGGAGAACACTGAAGCTTTCTTT.